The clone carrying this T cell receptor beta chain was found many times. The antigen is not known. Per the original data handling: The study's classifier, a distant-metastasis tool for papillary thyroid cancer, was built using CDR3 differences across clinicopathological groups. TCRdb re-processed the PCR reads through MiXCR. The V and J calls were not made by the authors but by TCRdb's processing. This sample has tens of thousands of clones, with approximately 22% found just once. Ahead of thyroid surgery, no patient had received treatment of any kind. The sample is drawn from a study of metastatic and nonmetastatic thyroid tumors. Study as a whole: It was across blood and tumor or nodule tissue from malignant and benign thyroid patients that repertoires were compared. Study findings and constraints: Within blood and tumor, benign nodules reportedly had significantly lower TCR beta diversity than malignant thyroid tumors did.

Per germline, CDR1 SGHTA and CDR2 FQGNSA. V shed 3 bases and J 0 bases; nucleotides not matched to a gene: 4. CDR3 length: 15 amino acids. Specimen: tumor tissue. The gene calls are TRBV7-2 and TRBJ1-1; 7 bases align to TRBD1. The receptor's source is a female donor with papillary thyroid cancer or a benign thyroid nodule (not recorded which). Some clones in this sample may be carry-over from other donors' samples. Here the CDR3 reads CASSFRDRMNTEAFF. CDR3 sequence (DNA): TGTGCCAGCAGCTTCCGGGACAGAATGAACACTGAAGCTTTCTTT. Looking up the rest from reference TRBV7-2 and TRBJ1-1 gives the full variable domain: GAGVSQSPSNKVTEKGKDVELRCDPISGHTALYWYRQSLGQGLEFLIYFQGNSAPDKSGLPSDRFSAERTGGSVSTLTIQRTQQEDSAVYLCASSFRDRMNTEAFFGQGTRLTVV.